What follows are 32 T cell receptor beta chains derived from one specimen sequenced in a study of cytomegalovirus exposure and HLA in healthy donors. Both 60 Vbeta primers and 13 Jbeta primers went into the PCR. Using immunoSEQ multiplex PCR, the repertoire was profiled, and TCRdb retains in-frame clones only, with some absent. The sample holds 150,000 to 200,000 clones; approximately 80% are singletons and the top ten take 6.3%. The sequencing sample was made of PBMCs. The receptor set was obtained from a male donor in good health and CMV-seropositive.

A note on this clone: At one end, the junction sequence differs from germline, possibly due to a read error. This chain connects TRBV7-9 to TRBJ1-2; 7 positions agree with TRBD1. Germline V CDR1 and CDR2: SEHNR, FQNEAQ (reference sequence). The CDR3 is 13 amino acids. This chain's CDR3 is CSSSLRQGGGYTF. As DNA, the CDR3 is TGTTCCAGCAGCTTACGGCAGGGGGGTGGCTACACCTTC. The full variable domain, its missing parts supplied by reference TRBV7-9 and TRBJ1-2, is DTGVSQNPRHKITKRGQNVTFRCDPISEHNRLYWYRQTLGQGPEFLTYFQNEAQLEKSRLLSDRFSAERPKGSFSTLEIQRTEQGDSAMYLCSSSLRQGGGYTFGSGTRLTVV.

This clone was detected only a few times. This chain links TRBV4-1 with TRBJ1-6; 7 bases align to TRBD1. The V and J ends lost 0 bases and 5 bases, in that order; junction bases with no gene match: 4. This CDR3 has 16 residues. Germline loops: CDR1 MGHRA, CDR2 YSYEKL. The CDR3 reads CASSQDPGQNNSPLHF. CDR3 nucleotide sequence: TGCGCCAGCAGCCAAGACCCGGGACAGAATAATTCACCCCTCCACTTT.

The V call is TRBV5-1, the J call TRBJ2-2; 9 bases align to TRBD2. With V trimmed by 9 bases and J by 8 bases, 11 bases remained unmatched. This CDR3 region has 14 residues. The germline V gene encodes CDR1 SGHRS and CDR2 YFSETQ. CDR3 coding DNA: TGCGCCACCAACCCCTCCGGACTAGCGGGGGAGCTGTTTTTT. Translated: CATNPSGLAGELFF.

This clone has more than one count but fewer than ten. The rearrangement uses TRBV5-4 and TRBJ1-1; the D gene is possibly TRBD1 (6 bases). The germline gives CDR1 SGHNT, CDR2 YYREEE (reference sequence). CDR3 length: 14 residues. V lost 2 bases to trimming and J lost 3 bases, with 11 bases between them. The DNA of the CDR3 is TGTGCCAGCAGCTTCGAACAGGGTGACACTGAAGCTTTCTTT. The encoded protein is CASSFEQGDTEAFF. Based on the CDR3 plus reference TRBV5-4 and TRBJ1-1, the full variable domain is ETGVTQSPTHLIKTRGQQVTLRCSSQSGHNTVSWYQQALGQGPQFIFQYYREEENGRGNFPPRFSGLQFPNYSSELNVNALELDDSALYLCASSFEQGDTEAFFGQGTRLTVV.

The V call is TRBV6-5, the J call TRBJ1-2, with D perhaps matching TRBD1 (6 bases). The CDR3 length is 12 residues. Trimming stripped 3 bases from V and 14 bases from J, with 16 bases between. Per germline, CDR1 MNHEY and CDR2 SVGAGI. The CDR3 bases are TGTGCCAGCAGTTATCTACAGGGCGCAGCTACCTTC. This encodes CASSYLQGAATF.

This clone was counted between two and nine times. The chain has TRBV19 and TRBJ2-5, with TRBD2 matching 7 bases. This CDR3 comprises 17 residues. CDR1 and CDR2 from the germline V gene are LNHDA and SQIVND (reference sequence). V lost 5 bases, J lost 5 bases, and 17 bases stayed unmatched. CDR3 amino acids: CASSFHGGRALGETQYF. In DNA form, the CDR3 reads TGTGCCAGTAGTTTCCATGGCGGGAGAGCTTTAGGCGAGACCCAGTACTTC.

The chain couples TRBV5-4 to TRBJ2-6, with D maybe TRBD2 (6 bases). The ends were cut back, 2 bases at V and 0 bases at J, with 9 bases in the middle. Germline-derived CDR1 and CDR2 are SGHNT and YYREEE (reference sequence). The CDR3 covers 16 residues. The CDR3 region is CASSFGSPSGANVLTF. The CDR3 nucleotides read TGTGCCAGCAGCTTCGGGAGCCCCTCTGGGGCCAACGTCCTGACTTTC.

V usage is TRBV5-1 and J usage is TRBJ2-7, with D perhaps TRBD2 (6 bases). V lost 3 bases and J 6 bases, leaving 16 bases between the germline ends. CDR1 SGHRS and CDR2 YFSETQ come from the germline V gene. The CDR3 spans 14 residues. This CDR3 is CASSCGDSGCEQYF. The CDR3 region has the DNA TGCGCCAGCAGCTGCGGGGACTCCGGTTGCGAGCAGTACTTC.

J is TRBJ2-7 and V is TRBV21-1; no DNA check was done on the table's D call, TRBD2. TRBV21-1 is given as a pseudogene. The CDR3 length is 18 residues. The CDR3: CASSPLLGSTRVSHEQYF. Here the CDR3 DNA reads TGTGCCAGCAGCCCCCTGCTGGGTTCGACTAGAGTGAGCCACGAGCAGTACTTC.

The genes are TRBV30 and TRBJ2-5, with 15 bases matching TRBD2. Germline V CDR1 and CDR2: GTSNPN, SVGIG (reference sequence). V lost 1 base and J lost 4; bases outside the gene matches: 1. The CDR3 covers 15 residues. CDR3 sequence reads: CAWSAGLAGGETQYF. CDR3 sequence (DNA): TGTGCCTGGAGTGCGGGACTAGCGGGAGGAGAGACCCAGTACTTC. The full variable domain, completed using reference TRBV30 and TRBJ2-5, is SQTIHQWPATLVQPVGSPLSLECTVEGTSNPNLYWYRQAAGRGLQLLFYSVGIGQISSEVPQNLSASRPQDRQFILSSKKLLLSDSGFYLCAWSAGLAGGETQYFGPGTRLLVL.

The V and J genes are TRBV5-1 and TRBJ1-3; D is unresolved. Germline assignment: CDR1 SGHRS and CDR2 YFSETQ. The V end lost 0 bases, the J end lost 0 bases, and 13 bases lay between the germline ends. The CDR3 length is 17 residues. This CDR3 is CASSLEATISSGNTIYF. The DNA of the CDR3 is TGCGCCAGCAGCTTGGAGGCCACTATTAGCTCTGGAAACACCATATATTTT.

This chain uses TRBV7-2 with TRBJ1-2; no clear D gene. V was clipped by 3 bases and J by 7 bases, with 12 bases between them. CDR3 size: 13 residues. Germline assignment: CDR1 SGHTA and CDR2 FQGNSA. CDR3 sequence reads: CASSLEGSGGYTF. CDR3 DNA sequence: TGTGCCAGCAGCTTGGAGGGATCTGGTGGCTACACCTTC.

The chain joins TRBV4-1 to TRBJ2-5; 9 bases match TRBD1. V shed 4 bases and J 1 base; nucleotides not matched to a gene: 7. The germline V gene encodes CDR1 MGHRA and CDR2 YSYEKL. The CDR3 is made up of 16 amino acids. CDR3 protein: CASSRRTGDFQETQYF. The CDR3 DNA reads as TGCGCCAGCAGCCGACGGACAGGGGATTTCCAAGAGACCCAGTACTTC.

The rearrangement links TRBV11-1 to TRBJ2-7, with D perhaps matching TRBD2 (5 bases). CDR3 length equals 13 residues. Looked up from germline, CDR1 is SGHAT and CDR2 is FQDESV (reference sequence). Deletions cut 4 bases from V and 1 base from J, with 8 bases between. The chain's CDR3 is CASSSDSSYEQYF. The CDR3 bases are TGTGCCAGCAGCTCGGACTCATCCTACGAGCAGTACTTC.

The genes are TRBV6-1 and TRBJ2-7; the match to TRBD1 covers 12 bases. V lost 3 bases, J lost 7 bases, and 4 bases stayed unmatched. The CDR3 totals 14 residues. Germline V CDR1 and CDR2: MNHNS, SASEGT. The CDR3 region is CASSEGQGAEEQYF. CDR3 DNA: TGTGCCAGCAGTGAGGGACAGGGGGCCGAGGAGCAGTACTTC.

This chain uses TRBV19 with TRBJ2-1; D gene uncertain. V was cut by 1 base and J by 2 bases, with 12 bases left in between. Germline-derived CDR1 and CDR2 are LNHDA and SQIVND (reference sequence). The CDR3 is made up of 16 amino acids. CDR3 protein: CASSIAPASPYNEQFF. CDR3 coding DNA: TGTGCCAGTAGTATAGCCCCAGCGTCCCCCTACAATGAGCAGTTCTTC.

The chain employs TRBV27 and TRBJ2-7, with 8 bases matching TRBD2. CDR1 MNHEY and CDR2 SMNVEV come from the germline V gene (reference sequence). The CDR3 spans 15 residues. The trim removed 5 bases at V and 3 bases at J, leaving 9 bases unmatched. CDR3 bases: TGTGCCAGCAGTATCTTAAGCGGGAGTGGCTACGAGCAGTACTTC. Amino acid sequence: CASSILSGSGYEQYF.

This CDR3 reads CASSLWKSSGANVLTF. CDR3 nucleotide sequence: TGTGCCAGCAGTTTATGGAAGAGCTCTGGGGCCAACGTCCTGACTTTC. This chain joins TRBV28 and TRBJ2-6; D is unclear. V was trimmed by 0 bases and J by 0 bases, leaving 6 bases between them. The CDR3 runs to 16 residues. CDR1 is MDHEN, CDR2 SYDVKM, per germline.

The chain carries TRBV4-1 and TRBJ1-2, with 7 nucleotides matching TRBD1. The germline gives CDR1 MGHRA, CDR2 YSYEKL. The CDR3 is made up of 18 amino acids. J was trimmed by 4 bases and V by 4 bases; bases with no gene match: 18. The CDR3 is CASSRERPRGLSSYGYTF. The DNA for the CDR3 is TGCGCCAGCAGCCGAGAAAGGCCAAGGGGGCTTAGCAGCTATGGCTACACCTTC.

The CDR3 region has the DNA TGTGCCAGCAGTGTTCCTGATGGCTACACCTTC. Amino acids: CASSVPDGYTF. The chain combines TRBV25-1 with TRBJ1-2; D not resolved. CDR1 and CDR2 (germline): MGHDK, SYGVNS. The V and J ends lost 4 bases and 6 bases respectively, with 6 bases between them. This CDR3 is 11 amino acids long.

The chain carries TRBV19 and TRBJ2-1; D call uncertain. Germline V gives CDR1 LNHDA, CDR2 SQIVND (reference sequence). Trimming shortened V by 5 bases and J by 9 bases, and 23 bases separated the two germline ends. The CDR3 runs 16 residues. The CDR3 sequence: CASSLISPVVNGEQFF. The CDR3 DNA reads as TGTGCCAGTAGTCTCATAAGTCCCGTAGTAAACGGTGAGCAGTTCTTC.

The V call is TRBV27, the J call TRBJ1-1, with D possibly being TRBD1 (5 bases). Germline CDR1 MNHEY, CDR2 SMNVEV (reference sequence). The CDR3 covers 13 residues. The V end lost 3 bases, the J end lost 8 bases, and 13 bases lay between the germline ends. The CDR3 reads CASSFSAGEEAFF. As DNA, the CDR3 is TGTGCCAGCAGTTTTTCGGCGGGGGAAGAAGCTTTCTTT.

This clone turned up a few times. This chain joins TRBV27 and TRBJ2-7, with D perhaps TRBD1 (6 bases). Germline V gene sequence: CDR1 MNHEY, CDR2 SMNVEV (reference sequence). V lost 8 bases and J lost 5, with 13 bases in between. The CDR3 is made up of 12 amino acids. The CDR3 DNA sequence: TGTGCCAGCGGATCAGGGGTCCACGAGCAGTACTTC. Translated: CASGSGVHEQYF.

Only one count was recorded for this clone. The J gene is TRBJ1-6, the V gene TRBV5-1; D is perhaps TRBD1 (6 bases). This CDR3 spans 14 amino acids. Germline V lookup: CDR1 SGHRS, CDR2 YFSETQ. Trimming shortened V by 4 bases and J by 7 bases, and 12 bases separated the two germline ends. In DNA, the CDR3 is TGCGCCAGCAGCCCGGGGGGCCGAAATTCACCCCTCCACTTT. This gives the protein CASSPGGRNSPLHF.

This chain uses TRBV7-2 with TRBJ2-1; 7 nucleotides line up with TRBD2. This CDR3 is built from 15 residues. The trim removed 2 bases at V and 8 bases at J, leaving 9 bases unmatched. CDR1 and CDR2 from the germline V gene are SGHTA and FQGNSA. The CDR3 DNA sequence: TGTGCCAGCAGCTTAACGGCGGGAGTAGGGGATGAGCAGTTCTTC. Amino acid sequence: CASSLTAGVGDEQFF.

The J gene is TRBJ1-2, the V gene TRBV4-2; 7 bases map to TRBD1. The germline CDR1 and CDR2 sequences are LGHNA and YNFKEQ. V lost 1 base and J lost 4; bases outside the gene matches: 6. The length of the CDR3 is 15 residues. CDR3 amino acids: CASSQGEGAGYGYTF. CDR3 DNA: TGTGCCAGCAGCCAAGGAGAGGGGGCTGGCTATGGCTACACCTTC.

The V call is TRBV28, the J call TRBJ1-5; 8 bases map to TRBD1. The CDR3 spans 14 residues. CDR1 and CDR2 from the germline V gene are MDHEN and SYDVKM. Trimming took 4 bases from V and 7 from J; bases not matched to a gene: 6. The DNA of the CDR3 is TGTGCCAGCAGTTCAGGGGGCGCAAAGCAGCCCCAGCATTTT. As protein: CASSSGGAKQPQHF.

J is TRBJ1-1 and V is TRBV5-1; tentative D call: TRBD1 (6 bases). V lost 0 bases, J lost 1 base, and 10 bases lay in between. The germline gives CDR1 SGHRS, CDR2 YFSETQ. The length of the CDR3 is 15 residues. The CDR3 loop is CASSLETDRNTEAFF. The CDR3 DNA follows: TGCGCCAGCAGCTTGGAGACGGACAGGAACACTGAAGCTTTCTTT.

V is TRBV30 and J is TRBJ1-1; D call uncertain. This CDR3 region has 11 residues. Trimming removed 1 base at V and 8 bases at J, with 8 bases between. CDR1 GTSNPN and CDR2 SVGIG come from the germline V gene (reference sequence). The CDR3 DNA is TGTGCCTGGAGTGAACCGGGAGAAGCTTTCTTT. The encoded protein is CAWSEPGEAFF.

The chain links TRBV19 to TRBJ1-5, with a tentative D call TRBD1 (6 bases). The V and J ends lost 4 bases and 1 base respectively, with 11 bases between them. The CDR3 has 15 amino acids. Germline CDR1 is LNHDA and CDR2 is SQIVND (reference sequence). As DNA, the CDR3 is TGTGCCAGTAGTAGGTCAGGGGCAAGCAATCAGCCCCAGCATTTT. As protein: CASSRSGASNQPQHF.

The rearrangement links TRBV10-3 to TRBJ2-6; no clear D. V lost 3 bases to trimming and J lost 4 bases, with 10 bases between them. This CDR3 is built from 15 residues. In germline, CDR1 is ENHRY, CDR2 SYGVKD. This CDR3 reads CAISDQVPGANVLTF. CDR3 coding DNA: TGTGCCATCAGTGACCAGGTCCCCGGGGCCAACGTCCTGACTTTC.

The rearrangement links TRBV15 to TRBJ2-1; 11 bases align to TRBD2. The CDR3 totals 14 residues. V trimming: 3 bases; J trimming: 8 bases; junction bases outside the gene matches: 3. Germline V gives CDR1 LNHNV, CDR2 YYDKDF (reference sequence). The CDR3 loop is CATSRELAGDEQFF. In nucleotides, the CDR3 is TGTGCCACCAGCAGGGAACTAGCGGGAGATGAGCAGTTCTTC. The entire variable domain, with the rest obtained from reference TRBV15 and TRBJ2-1, is as follows: DAMVIQNPRYQVTQFGKPVTLSCSQTLNHNVMYWYQQKSSQAPKLLFHYYDKDFNNEADTPDNFQSRRPNTSFCFLDIRSPGLGDTAMYLCATSRELAGDEQFFGPGTRLTVL.